Listed below are T cell receptor beta chains from one sample, sequenced in a study of T cells after yellow fever vaccination. TCRdb re-called the 5' RACE reads through MiXCR, storing one row per CDR3 protein. This sample has around 300,000 distinct CDR3 sequences, with 10% to 15% found just once. This specimen was CD4+ T cells sorted from PBMCs, taken 45 days after the yellow fever booster vaccination. These receptors were obtained from a man aged 25-45 years who received the YFV17D yellow fever vaccine. Both conserved end residues are part of each CDR3.

J	V	CDR3
TRBJ2-7	TRBV25-1	CASSMGQGRSEQYF
TRBJ2-1	TRBV20-1	CSARVTSGSPYNEQFF
TRBJ2-2	TRBV12-3/TRBV12-4	CASRRTGSGELFF
TRBJ2-6	TRBV20-1	CSAGDFHSSGANVLTF
TRBJ2-5	TRBV7-9	CASSLMETGAETQYF
TRBJ2-1	TRBV20-1	CSASFLAGGGQFF
TRBJ2-5	TRBV27	CASSGQVGSATQYF
TRBJ2-6	TRBV6-5	CASSYWQGASTGANVLTF
TRBJ2-2	TRBV24-1	CATMGTAANTGELFF
TRBJ2-1	TRBV20-1	CSATGGSYNEQFF
TRBJ2-1	TRBV12-3/TRBV12-4	CASSPKYLGVTNNEQFF
TRBJ2-7	TRBV5-1	CASSTGLAGALWEQYF
TRBJ2-6	TRBV7-2	CASSPQTSGANVLTF
TRBJ2-2	TRBV5-1	CASRMGSNTGELFF
TRBJ2-7	TRBV11-1	CASSLAGGLAGASYEQYF
TRBJ2-1	TRBV12-3/TRBV12-4	CASSWDSDKFF
TRBJ2-7	TRBV3-1	CASSSYGGGREQYF
TRBJ2-1	TRBV5-4	CASSLPTGYEQFF
TRBJ2-1	TRBV28	CASSLRGLGPEQFF
TRBJ2-6	TRBV20-1	CSAKGPGLAGVSGANVLTF
TRBJ2-7	TRBV6-2/TRBV6-3	CASTPSGGYEQYF
TRBJ2-1	TRBV29-1	CSVVGAFNEQFF
TRBJ1-1	TRBV12-3/TRBV12-4	CASSPRTGSNTEAFF
TRBJ2-5	TRBV7-2	CASSPQAANSGETQYF
TRBJ1-1	TRBV5-6	CASSPPSGNTEAFF
TRBJ2-1	TRBV5-4	CASSLTSTTEQFF
TRBJ2-7	TRBV11-2	CASSSQAYEQYF
TRBJ2-5	TRBV10-3	CASLDRGYSETQYF
TRBJ1-3	TRBV29-1	CSVPSGARNTIYF
TRBJ2-1	TRBV4-3	CASSQETPPVYNEQFF
TRBJ2-7	TRBV20-1	CSAGVPETYEQYF
TRBJ2-1	TRBV20-1	CSAQGLPSGSRPSYNEQFF
TRBJ2-5	TRBV7-2	CASSLVAGALKTQYF
TRBJ2-7	TRBV7-2	CASSEDSTSPVTYEQYF
TRBJ2-7	TRBV7-2	CASSGHSYEQYF
TRBJ1-5	TRBV9	CASSVGLNQPQHF
TRBJ2-1	TRBV18	CASSPIQGRNEQFF
TRBJ2-4	TRBV20-1	CSAPWASNIQYF
TRBJ2-5	TRBV6-1	CASRRGTPLGETQYF
TRBJ2-7	TRBV3-1	CASSQGSEQYF
TRBJ1-4	TRBV12-3/TRBV12-4	CASSLSSGARIKLFF
TRBJ2-3	TRBV14	CASSQFGASGRDTQYF
TRBJ2-3	TRBV29-1	CSVSIGGGSTDTQYF
TRBJ1-2	TRBV29-1	CTVTGTGSIGYTF
TRBJ1-1	TRBV5-1	CASSLGGSNTEAFF